A selection of T cell receptor beta chains follows, all from one sample in a study of prognosis after radiotherapy for stage I lung cancer. TCRdb reanalysed the multiplex PCR reads using MiXCR and keeps one entry per CDR3 protein. The sample records 12,000 or so distinct CDR3 sequences, about 51% being singletons. Specimen: PBMCs, collected before or after stereotactic body radiation therapy (not recorded which). Source of these receptors: a donor aged 50 or older with non-small cell lung cancer. The CDR3 runs from the conserved cysteine through the conserved F or W. The D gene is left open where the match is weak. Not all rows give a size; the values are once, few, many and, for expanded clones, a class.

d_gene | abundance | j_gene | v_gene | CDR3aa | CDR3nt
TRBD1 | many | TRBJ1-5 | TRBV29-1 | CSVNSGTGNQPQHF | TGCAGCGTGAATTCCGGGACAGGTAATCAGCCCCAGCATTTT
. | . | TRBJ2-1 | TRBV15 | CATSDKTVTKDNEQFF | TGTGCCACCAGCGATAAAACCGTAACCAAGGACAATGAGCAGTTCTTC
. | . | TRBJ2-6 | TRBV5-1 | CASSLGSTTFGANVLTF | TGCGCCAGCAGCTTGGGGTCCACTACGTTCGGGGCCAACGTCCTGACTTTC
. | many | TRBJ2-2 | TRBV19 | CASSIMAGATGELFF | TGTGCCAGTAGTATAATGGCAGGGGCCACCGGGGAGCTGTTTTTT
. | . | TRBJ2-1 | TRBV25-1 | CASSESNIGDYNEQFF | TGTGCCAGCAGTGAATCGAATATAGGGGATTACAATGAGCAGTTCTTC
TRBD2 | . | TRBJ2-7 | TRBV20-1 | CSARTSGRIYEQYF | TGCAGTGCTAGAACTAGCGGTAGAATCTACGAGCAGTACTTC
. | . | TRBJ2-2 | TRBV30 | CAWSRGGGGTGELFF | TGTGCCTGGAGCCGAGGGGGGGGCGGCACCGGGGAGCTGTTTTTT
TRBD1 | . | TRBJ1-6 | TRBV19 | CASSPGGFSYNSPLHF | TGTGCCAGTAGTCCAGGGGGCTTCTCCTATAATTCACCCCTCCACTTT
. | . | TRBJ2-7 | TRBV19 | CASSPPPGPDYYEQYF | TGTGCCAGTAGTCCCCCACCCGGGCCCGACTACTACGAGCAGTACTTC
. | . | TRBJ1-2 | TRBV7-3 | CASSTHANYGYTF | TGTGCCAGCAGCACACACGCTAACTATGGCTACACCTTC
. | . | TRBJ1-5 | TRBV19 | CASRPPGAHNQPQHF | TGTGCCAGTAGGCCCCCGGGAGCCCATAATCAGCCCCAGCATTTT
TRBD1 | . | TRBJ2-3 | TRBV5-1 | CANSARQGALTDTQYF | TGCGCCAACAGCGCGCGACAGGGGGCGCTTACAGATACGCAGTATTTT
. | . | TRBJ1-5 | TRBV5-1 | CASSPGEINQPQHF | TGCGCCAGCAGCCCGGGGGAAATCAATCAGCCCCAGCATTTT
TRBD2 | once | TRBJ2-7 | TRBV7-9 | CASSLNLREVSYEQYF | TGTGCCAGCAGCTTAAATTTGCGGGAGGTCTCCTACGAGCAGTACTTC
. | many | TRBJ1-1 | TRBV10-2 | CASSDDLANTEAFF | TGCGCCAGCAGTGATGACCTCGCGAACACTGAAGCTTTCTTT
. | medium-sized | TRBJ1-2 | TRBV12-3/TRBV12-4 | CASSRTGYFNYGYTF | TGTGCCAGCAGCCGCACAGGGTATTTTAACTATGGCTACACCTTC
. | . | TRBJ2-2 | TRBV12-3/TRBV12-4 | CSSTSGTSGTGELFF | TGTTCCAGCACCTCCGGGACCAGCGGTACCGGGGAGCTGTTTTTT
TRBD2 | . | TRBJ2-1 | TRBV12-5 | CASGLVLAGAGEQFF | TGTGCTAGTGGTTTGGTACTAGCGGGAGCGGGTGAGCAGTTCTTC
TRBD2 | . | TRBJ2-3 | TRBV2 | CTSSDRGGTDTQYF | TGTACCAGCAGTGACCGGGGGGGCACAGATACGCAGTATTTT
TRBD1 | many | TRBJ2-5 | TRBV7-6 | CASSPAPDRGRETQYF | TGTGCCAGCAGCCCTGCGCCGGACAGGGGGCGAGAGACCCAGTACTTC
. | . | TRBJ1-2 | TRBV28 | CASRDSSYGYTF | TGTGCCAGCAGAGATTCCAGCTATGGCTACACCTTC
. | many | TRBJ1-3 | TRBV9 | CASSLQGEVFGNTIYF | TGTGCCAGCAGCTTACAGGGAGAAGTCTTTGGAAACACCATATATTTT
. | medium-sized | TRBJ1-5 | TRBV12-3/TRBV12-4 | CASSLASNQPQHF | TGTGCCAGCAGCTTGGCTAGCAATCAGCCCCAGCATTTT
TRBD1 | . | TRBJ1-1 | TRBV20-1 | CSANPGGQGAVTEAFF | TGCAGTGCCAACCCTGGCGGACAGGGGGCGGTCACTGAAGCTTTCTTT
TRBD1 | many | TRBJ2-5 | TRBV7-9 | CASSLRTGETQYF | TGTGCCAGCAGCTTACGGACAGGAGAGACCCAGTACTTC
. | . | TRBJ1-6 | TRBV6-1 | CASSTLIGLNSPLHF | TGTGCCAGCAGTACCCTGATCGGGTTGAATTCACCCCTCCACTTT
TRBD2 | . | TRBJ2-1 | TRBV7-8 | CASSSALVLAGESYNEQFF | TGTGCCAGCAGCTCAGCTCTGGTACTAGCGGGTGAGTCCTACAATGAGCAGTTCTTC
. | few | TRBJ2-7 | TRBV27 | CASSLGFRRGEQYF | TGTGCCAGCAGTCTCGGTTTTCGGAGGGGCGAGCAGTACTTC
TRBD1 | . | TRBJ2-1 | TRBV20-1 | CSARPLQTGINEQFF | TGCAGTGCTCGCCCACTTCAGACAGGGATCAATGAGCAGTTCTTC
. | medium-sized | TRBJ2-7 | TRBV7-6 | CASSQTGNEQYF | TGTGCCAGCAGCCAAACAGGGAACGAGCAGTACTTC
TRBD2 | . | TRBJ2-7 | TRBV7-2 | CASRQPSGGYEQYF | TGTGCCAGCAGACAACCTAGCGGGGGGTACGAGCAGTACTTC
. | medium-sized | TRBJ1-1 | TRBV20-1 | CSVEGPGSRAEAFF | TGCAGTGTAGAGGGTCCCGGAAGCAGGGCGGAAGCTTTCTTT
TRBD1 | many | TRBJ2-1 | TRBV6-1 | CASTDREKRNEQFF | TGTGCCAGCACCGACAGGGAGAAACGGAATGAGCAGTTCTTC
TRBD1 | large | TRBJ1-6 | TRBV27 | CASSPAGRGRGAPLHF | TGTGCCAGCAGTCCCGCGGGCAGGGGCAGGGGGGCACCCCTCCACTTT
TRBD2 | . | TRBJ2-3 | TRBV7-9 | CASESGSSADTQYF | TGTGCCAGCGAGAGCGGGAGTTCGGCAGATACGCAGTATTTT
TRBD2 | many | TRBJ2-1 | TRBV5-1 | CASSYSGSGNEQFF | TGCGCCAGCAGCTATAGCGGGAGCGGCAATGAGCAGTTCTTC
. | once | TRBJ2-1 | TRBV6-5 | CASSYTRTIRYQFF | TGTGCCAGCAGTTACACCCGGACTATCCGGTATCAGTTCTTC
. | medium-sized | TRBJ1-4 | TRBV19 | CASSTVSATNEKLFF | TGTGCCAGTAGTACGGTCAGTGCAACTAATGAAAAACTGTTTTTT
. | medium-sized | TRBJ1-1 | TRBV15 | CATSARENTEAFF | TGTGCCACCAGCGCCAGGGAGAACACTGAAGCTTTCTTT
TRBD1 | . | TRBJ1-1 | TRBV19 | CASRPYRDRGNTEAFF | TGTGCCAGTCGGCCGTACCGGGACAGGGGGAACACTGAAGCTTTCTTT
. | . | TRBJ2-5 | TRBV19 | CASSSRPETQYF | TGTGCCAGTAGCTCTCGGCCGGAGACCCAGTACTTC
. | . | TRBJ2-7 | TRBV24-1 | CATSYLSGGEQYF | TGTGCCACCAGTTATTTAAGTGGGGGAGAGCAGTACTTC
. | . | TRBJ2-1 | TRBV6-1 | CASRSSSYNEQFF | TGTGCCAGCAGAAGTAGCTCCTACAATGAGCAGTTCTTC
TRBD2 | medium-sized | TRBJ2-7 | TRBV27 | CASRLAGGPGEQYF | TGTGCCAGCAGACTAGCGGGAGGGCCGGGGGAGCAGTACTTC
TRBD2 | many | TRBJ2-1 | TRBV19 | CASSTGTSGTSFF | TGTGCCAGTAGCACCGGGACTAGCGGGACCTCGTTCTTC
. | . | TRBJ2-2 | TRBV27 | CSSSPTVELFF | TGTTCCAGCAGTCCCACCGTGGAGCTGTTTTTT
. | medium-sized | TRBJ1-3 | TRBV5-1 | CASSEQGSGNTIYF | TGCGCCAGCAGTGAGCAGGGGTCTGGAAACACCATATATTTT
. | . | TRBJ1-2 | TRBV4-1 | CASSQEGTAPYGYTF | TGCGCCAGCAGCCAAGAGGGTACAGCACCTTATGGCTACACCTTC
. | many | TRBJ2-1 | TRBV5-5 | CASSPATSPGLGQFF | TGTGCCAGCAGCCCCGCCACTAGCCCAGGACTTGGGCAGTTCTTC
. | . | TRBJ2-3 | TRBV6-1 | CASSPLGGSDSDTQYF | TGTGCCAGCAGCCCCCTGGGTGGTTCCGACTCAGATACGCAGTATTTT
. | . | TRBJ2-3 | TRBV7-3 | CASSWSGSTDTQYF | TGTGCCAGCAGCTGGAGCGGTAGCACAGATACGCAGTATTTT
. | . | TRBJ2-7 | TRBV2 | CAISPVRNYEQYF | TGTGCCATCAGCCCCGTACGGAACTACGAGCAGTACTTC